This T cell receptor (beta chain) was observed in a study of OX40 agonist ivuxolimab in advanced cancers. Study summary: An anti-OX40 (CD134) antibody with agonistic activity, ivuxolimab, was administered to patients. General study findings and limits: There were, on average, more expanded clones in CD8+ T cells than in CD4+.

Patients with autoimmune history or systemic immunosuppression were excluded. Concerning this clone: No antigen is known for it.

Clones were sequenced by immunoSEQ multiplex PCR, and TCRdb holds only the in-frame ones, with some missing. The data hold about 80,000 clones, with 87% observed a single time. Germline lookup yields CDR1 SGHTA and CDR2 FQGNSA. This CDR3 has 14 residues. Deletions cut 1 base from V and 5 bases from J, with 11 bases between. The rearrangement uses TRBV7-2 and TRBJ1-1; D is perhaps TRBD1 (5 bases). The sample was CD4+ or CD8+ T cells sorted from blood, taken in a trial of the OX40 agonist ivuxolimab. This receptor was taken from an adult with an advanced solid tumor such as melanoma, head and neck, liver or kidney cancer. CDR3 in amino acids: CASSLVRARTEAFF. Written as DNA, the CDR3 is TGTGCCAGCAGCTTAGTCAGGGCTCGGACTGAAGCTTTCTTT.